A single sample is the source of the 17 T cell receptor beta chains below, sequenced in a study of beta chain features in type 1 diabetes. Study findings and constraints: Significant though moderate, a shortening of TCRB CDR3s appeared in all four CD4+ subsets of Type 1 diabetes patients.

These TCRs are of unknown antigen specificity. Every isolated RNA sample was fully reverse transcribed, so sequencing captured expressed TCRB transcripts. TCRdb keeps only in-frame clones here, not all; method: immunoSEQ multiplex PCR. The profile covers 500,000 to 850,000 clones, with about an eighth appearing a single time and approximately 0.042% taken by the ten largest. The sequencing sample was made of naive CD4+ T cells from blood. These TCRs come from a man aged 18 to 35 with type 1 diabetes.

The V call is TRBV27, the J call TRBJ1-5; no clear D gene. With 2 bases removed from V and 4 bases from J, the gap between germline ends came to 9 bases. The CDR3 is 14 amino acids. CDR1 MNHEY and CDR2 SMNVEV come from the germline V gene (reference sequence). Here the CDR3 DNA reads TGTGCCAGCAGTTTACACGCGGGGAATCAGCCCCAGCATTTT. It translates to CASSLHAGNQPQHF.

The chain joins TRBV18 to TRBJ1-5; D is ambiguous. The V gene lost 0 bases and the J gene lost 9 bases, with 18 bases spanning the gap. The germline CDR1 and CDR2 sequences are KGHSH and LQKENI. The CDR3 totals 16 residues. The CDR3 here is CASSPPNLGSPSPQHF. The CDR3 DNA sequence: TGTGCCAGCTCACCACCAAATCTGGGCAGCCCATCGCCCCAGCATTTT.

This clone was recorded a few times. The genes are TRBV6-5 and TRBJ2-1; 7 bases are shared with TRBD2. CDR1 and CDR2 (germline): MNHEY, SVGAGI. The V segment lost 4 bases and the J segment 5 bases; nucleotides outside the gene matches: 11. The CDR3 consists of 16 residues. The CDR3 is CASSSVSGRPNNEQFF. The CDR3 bases are TGTGCCAGCAGTTCCGTTAGCGGGCGGCCCAACAATGAGCAGTTCTTC.

The rearrangement links TRBV5-6 to TRBJ1-4; D is possibly TRBD1 (5 bases). Germline V lookup: CDR1 SGHDT, CDR2 YYEEEE. The CDR3 is 13 amino acids. The V and J ends lost 2 bases and 7 bases respectively, with 9 bases between them. CDR3 nucleotides: TGTGCCAGCAGCTTTCAGGGAGGTGAAAAACTGTTTTTT. It is translated as CASSFQGGEKLFF.

This clone was seen only a few times. The CDR3 spells CASSGARSSYEQYF. In DNA, the CDR3 is TGTGCCAGCAGTGGGGCTCGTAGCTCCTACGAGCAGTACTTC. The J gene is TRBJ2-7, the V gene TRBV6-1; D ambiguous. There are 14 residues in the CDR3. Trimming took off 4 bases at V and 0 bases at J, with 10 bases between the two ends. CDR1 MNHNS and CDR2 SASEGT come from the germline V gene.

V is TRBV27 and J is TRBJ2-5, with no clear D. Deletions cut 9 bases from V and 4 bases from J, with 9 bases between. CDR1 and CDR2 from the germline V gene are MNHEY and SMNVEV (reference sequence). There are 11 residues in the CDR3. The CDR3 bases are TGTGCCAGGACTGATGGAGAGACCCAGTACTTC. Translated: CARTDGETQYF.

The rearrangement joins TRBV11-1 to TRBJ1-1, with D possibly matching TRBD1 (6 bases). The germline V and J ends were trimmed by 5 bases and 6 bases, with 13 bases remaining between them. This CDR3 comprises 13 residues. Germline V CDR1 and CDR2: SGHAT, FQDESV (reference sequence). The CDR3: CASSIRGYAEAFF. CDR3 bases: TGTGCCAGCAGCATCAGGGGTTACGCTGAAGCTTTCTTT.

V and J are TRBV29-1 and TRBJ2-3; 8 bases map to TRBD2. The CDR3 totals 13 residues. Germline V gene data show CDR1 as SQVTM and CDR2 as ANQGSEA. V lost 6 bases to trimming and J lost 6 bases; unmatched junction nucleotides: 8. The DNA for the CDR3 is TGCAGCGTGCGGGGGGATAGTGCCGATACGCAGTATTTT. Amino acid sequence: CSVRGDSADTQYF.

This clone was recorded a few times. The V gene is TRBV2, the J gene TRBJ2-5; D may match TRBD1 or TRBD2 (5 bases each). V was pared by 6 bases and J by 2 bases, with 10 bases between. In germline, CDR1 is SNHLY, CDR2 FYNNEI. The CDR3 extends over 13 amino acids. The CDR3 DNA reads TGTGCCAGCAGGAGGGACGTACAAGAGACCCAGTACTTC. Amino acids: CASRRDVQETQYF.

The genes are TRBV14 and TRBJ1-6; D ambiguous. Germline V lookup: CDR1 SGHDN, CDR2 FVKESK. This CDR3 comprises 14 residues. Between the trimmed V and J ends, which lost 0 bases and 8 bases, there was a span of 8 bases. The CDR3 DNA follows: TGTGCCAGCAGCCAAGATCCGGACTATTCACCCCTCCACTTT. This gives the protein CASSQDPDYSPLHF. The whole variable domain, filled in from reference TRBV14 and TRBJ1-6, reads EAGVTQFPSHSVIEKGQTVTLRCDPISGHDNLYWYRRVMGKEIKFLLHFVKESKQDESGMPNNRFLAERTGGTYSTLKVQPAELEDSGVYFCASSQDPDYSPLHFGNGTRLTVT.

Only a few counts were recorded for this clone. CDR3 DNA: TGTGCCAGCAGCCGACAGGGACTAGCGGGCTACGAGCAGTACTTC. This encodes CASSRQGLAGYEQYF. V gene TRBV7-2 combines with J gene TRBJ2-7, with 12 nucleotides matching TRBD2. V shed 5 bases and J 3 bases; nucleotides not matched to a gene: 5. The CDR3 has 15 amino acids. CDR1 and CDR2 from the germline V gene are SGHTA and FQGNSA.

CDR3 DNA: TGTGCCAGCATCCATCCCGGGCCTAGAGGGACCCAGTACTTC. This codes for CASIHPGPRGTQYF. The chain uses TRBV6-1 and TRBJ2-5; D is unclear. Germline V gives CDR1 MNHNS, CDR2 SASEGT. V lost 7 bases to trimming and J lost 7 bases, with 19 bases between them. This CDR3 is built from 14 residues.

This rearrangement joins TRBV29-1 to TRBJ1-1; 8 bases fit TRBD1. Losses at the gene ends were 7 bases for V and 0 bases for J; bases not matched to a gene: 10. CDR1 is SQVTM and CDR2 is ANQGSEA in the germline V gene. The length of the CDR3 is 15 residues. The CDR3 sequence is CSALGQGLLNTEAFF. The CDR3 DNA follows: TGCAGCGCCCTTGGACAGGGCCTTTTGAACACTGAAGCTTTCTTT.

Concerning this clone: The identical CDR3 is also encoded by other nucleotide sequences in the sample. This chain uses TRBV18 with TRBJ2-1; 7 bases agree with TRBD2. This CDR3 is 12 amino acids long. The junction had 1 base not matched to a gene; V was cut back by 2 bases and J by 9 bases. Germline values: CDR1 KGHSH, CDR2 LQKENI. The CDR3 protein is CASSPGGGEQFF. In nucleotides, the CDR3 is TGTGCCAGCTCACCAGGCGGGGGTGAGCAGTTCTTC.

The chain is built from TRBV5-1 and TRBJ2-7; D is undetermined. The CDR3 sequence is 14 residues long. Trimming stripped 4 bases from V and 5 bases from J, with 16 bases between. Germline-derived CDR1 and CDR2 are SGHRS and YFSETQ. This chain's CDR3 is CASSMIGIKDEQYF. The CDR3 coding sequence is TGCGCCAGCAGCATGATAGGCATTAAGGACGAGCAGTACTTC.

V gene TRBV18 combines with J gene TRBJ2-7; no reliable D call. CDR3 length: 13 amino acids. Trimming removed 6 bases from V and 3 bases from J, with 12 bases in between. Germline V gene data show CDR1 as KGHSH and CDR2 as LQKENI. In DNA, the CDR3 is TGTGCCAGCTCGGCCGCAGATGTCTACGAGCAGTACTTC. It translates to CASSAADVYEQYF.

This clone has only a few counts. The chain uses TRBV28 and TRBJ1-5; 8 bases match TRBD1. V lost 6 bases, J lost 3 bases, and 7 bases stayed unmatched. Germline V CDR1 and CDR2: MDHEN, SYDVKM. The CDR3 has 15 amino acids. CDR3 in DNA: TGTGCCAGCAGGCGCAGGACAGGGATCAATCAGCCCCAGCATTTT. Translating gives CASRRRTGINQPQHF.